These 31 T cell receptor beta chains were all obtained from the same sample, sequenced in a study of blood T cell repertoires in COVID-19. TCRdb's table, derived via immunoSEQ multiplex PCR, lists solely in-frame clones and lacks some. The table lists about 200,000 clones, about 86% of them singletons. The sequencing input was peripheral blood. Receptors originate from a woman aged 45-65 years with COVID-19, enrolled during active disease.

The chain couples TRBV11-2 to TRBJ1-2, with D unresolved. The CDR3 runs 15 residues. Germline V lookup: CDR1 SGHAT, CDR2 FQNNGV. Deletions cut 5 bases from V and 1 base from J, with 14 bases between. The CDR3 protein is CASSGQTPLNYGYTF. The CDR3 bases are TGTGCCAGCAGCGGGCAGACCCCTCTTAACTATGGCTACACCTTC.

The CDR3 coding sequence is TGCGCCAGCAGCGGGGACAGGGGATATGGCTACACCTTC. It specifies CASSGDRGYGYTF. The chain recombines TRBV10-2 with TRBJ1-2, with 10 bases that match TRBD1. The CDR3 contains 13 residues. V shed 6 bases and J 5 bases; nucleotides not matched to a gene: 3. Germline loops: CDR1 WSHSY, CDR2 SAAADI.

This rearrangement joins TRBV6-6 to TRBJ1-1; D perhaps matches TRBD1 (5 bases). Germline-derived CDR1 and CDR2 are MNHNY and SVGAGI (reference sequence). The CDR3 is 14 amino acids. V lost 2 bases and J lost 5, with 12 bases in between. In DNA form, the CDR3 reads TGTGCCAGCAGTTACAGGGGTGATCGGACTGAAGCTTTCTTT. Its protein is CASSYRGDRTEAFF.

The chain combines TRBV2 with TRBJ2-3; the match to TRBD2 covers 12 bases. V lost 7 bases to trimming and J lost 5 bases; unmatched junction nucleotides: 10. This CDR3 region has 16 residues. From germline, CDR1 is SNHLY and CDR2 FYNNEI. The CDR3, as DNA: TGTGCCAGCATCTTAGGACTAGCGGGGTATGGAGATACGCAGTATTTT. Amino acid sequence: CASILGLAGYGDTQYF.

The genes are TRBV21-1 and TRBJ2-6; no check of the table's D call, TRBD1, against the DNA was made. TRBV21-1 is a pseudogene segment. The length of the CDR3 is 18 residues. CDR3 DNA sequence: TGTGCCAGCAGCCCTACGGGACAGGCTAGCTCTGGGGCCAACGTCCTGACTTTC. As protein: CASSPTGQASSGANVLTF.

This clone came up once. V usage is TRBV7-9 and J usage is TRBJ2-7; possibly TRBD1 for D (6 bases). Germline V gene data show CDR1 as SEHNR and CDR2 as FQNEAQ (reference sequence). The CDR3 loop spans 13 amino acids. V shed 1 base and J shed 9 bases, with 13 bases lying between them. The CDR3 spells CASSLGGLVGQYF. In DNA form, the CDR3 reads TGTGCCAGCAGCTTAGGGGGGCTAGTAGGGCAGTACTTC.

The chain carries TRBV5-6 and TRBJ2-7; 12 bases align to TRBD2. V lost 3 bases to trimming and J lost 4 bases; unmatched junction nucleotides: 17. The CDR3 runs to 19 residues. CDR1 is SGHDT, CDR2 YYEEEE, per germline. CDR3 residues: CASSSISGLAGGYRYEQYF. For the CDR3, the DNA is TGTGCCAGCAGCTCAATCTCTGGGCTAGCGGGGGGGTATAGATACGAGCAGTACTTC.

V gene TRBV5-1 combines with J gene TRBJ2-2, with D perhaps matching TRBD2 (5 bases). V lost 4 bases and J 0 bases, leaving 10 bases between the germline ends. CDR3 length equals 15 residues. The germline gives CDR1 SGHRS, CDR2 YFSETQ. CDR3 region: CASSPAGANTGELFF. CDR3 DNA: TGCGCCAGCAGCCCGGCCGGGGCGAACACCGGGGAGCTGTTTTTT.

This chain joins TRBV24-1 and TRBJ2-3, with no clear D. The CDR3 has 15 residues. The germline CDR1 and CDR2 sequences are KGHDR and SFDVKD. V gave up 4 bases and J gave up 4 bases, with 14 bases separating them. The DNA for the CDR3 is TGTGCCACCAGTGACCCCCGCCAGGCCCCAGATACGCAGTATTTT. This codes for CATSDPRQAPDTQYF.

The chain links TRBV27 to TRBJ2-7, with TRBD2 matching over 7 bases. V lost 11 bases and J lost 0; bases outside the gene matches: 7. The germline V gene has CDR1 MNHEY and CDR2 SMNVEV (reference sequence). The length of the CDR3 is 13 residues. CDR3 in DNA: TGTGCCGGTGCAGCGGGGATCTCCTACGAGCAGTACTTC. This translates into CAGAAGISYEQYF.

V and J are TRBV19 and TRBJ1-1, with 8 bases lining up with TRBD1. V was pared by 5 bases and J by 4 bases, with 3 bases of the junction left unmatched. The germline gives CDR1 LNHDA, CDR2 SQIVND (reference sequence). The CDR3 length is 13 residues. CDR3 residues: CASSVTGGTEAFF. CDR3 sequence (DNA): TGTGCCAGTAGTGTTACAGGGGGCACTGAAGCTTTCTTT.

In its sample, this clone was seen once. The chain joins TRBV5-8 to TRBJ2-5; possible D gene TRBD1, 5 bases. CDR1 SGHTS and CDR2 YDEGEE come from the germline V gene. V was cut by 3 bases and J by 14 bases, with 17 bases left in between. The CDR3 is 12 residues long. CDR3 region: CASSWIQGVQYF. The CDR3 DNA reads as TGTGCCAGCAGCTGGATCCAAGGGGTCCAATACTTC.

The V call is TRBV15, the J call TRBJ1-6, with D unclear. The V end lost 2 bases, the J end lost 4 bases, and 18 bases lay between the germline ends. The CDR3 is made up of 18 amino acids. Per germline, CDR1 LNHNV and CDR2 YYDKDF (reference sequence). CDR3 amino acids: CATSRNREGRVYNSPLHF. For the CDR3, the DNA is TGTGCCACCAGCAGAAATCGGGAGGGAAGGGTTTATAATTCACCCCTCCACTTT.

The genes are TRBV2 and TRBJ2-3, with 9 bases fitting TRBD2. V was pared by 6 bases and J by 3 bases, with 13 bases of the junction left unmatched. Germline V gene data show CDR1 as SNHLY and CDR2 as FYNNEI. This CDR3 contains 17 residues. CDR3 nucleotides: TGTGCCAGCAGCACCCGCCCCCTAGCGGGGCGGACAGATACGCAGTATTTT. This translates into CASSTRPLAGRTDTQYF.

V gene TRBV30 combines with J gene TRBJ2-4, with 12 bases identical to TRBD1. CDR1 GTSNPN and CDR2 SVGIG come from the germline V gene (reference sequence). V was pared by 0 bases and J by 6 bases, with 3 bases of the junction left unmatched. The CDR3 is 15 amino acids. The CDR3 nucleotides read TGTGCCTGGAGTGTAGGGACAGGGGGCTCAAACATTCAGTACTTC. It yields the protein CAWSVGTGGSNIQYF.

The chain employs TRBV13 and TRBJ1-5; 9 nucleotides agree with TRBD1. Unmatched junction bases numbered 10, after V lost 4 bases and J lost 6 bases. This CDR3 spans 16 amino acids. Germline assignment: CDR1 PRHDT and CDR2 FYEKMQ (reference sequence). The CDR3 DNA is TGTGCCAGCAGCTCAAGACAGGGGGAAACGGGTCAGCCCCAGCATTTT. It is translated as CASSSRQGETGQPQHF.

V usage is TRBV9 and J usage is TRBJ1-2; 7 bases are shared with TRBD1. The V gene end was trimmed by 4 bases and the J gene end by 5 bases; junction bases not matched to a gene: 11. The CDR3 length is 15 residues. Germline V lookup: CDR1 SGDLS, CDR2 YYNGEE. The chain's CDR3 is CASSPSTGTVYGYTF. In DNA form, the CDR3 reads TGTGCCAGCAGCCCATCAACCGGGACAGTGTATGGCTACACCTTC.

The V call is TRBV3-1 (or the pseudogene TRBV3-2), the J call TRBJ2-1; weak D call: TRBD2 (6 bases). The CDR3 runs to 16 residues. Germline V gene sequence: CDR1 LGHDT, CDR2 YNNKEL (reference sequence). V was shortened by 0 bases and J by 2 bases, with 11 bases between the two germline ends. The CDR3 nucleotides are TGTGCCAGCAGCCAAGAAGCACTAGCACCCTACAATGAGCAGTTCTTC. Translated, it gives CASSQEALAPYNEQFF.

This clone was observed a single time. The chain has TRBV6-2 or TRBV6-3 and TRBJ2-1; 8 bases are a match to TRBD2. The germline V gene encodes CDR1 MNHEY and CDR2 SVGEGT. The CDR3 is made up of 16 amino acids. With 6 bases clipped from V and 2 bases from J, the junction kept 9 bases outside the gene matches. The CDR3 protein is CASSKPWRGAYNEQFF. The CDR3 nucleotides read TGTGCCAGCAGCAAACCCTGGCGGGGGGCCTACAATGAGCAGTTCTTC.

This rearrangement joins TRBV15 to TRBJ1-2, with a tentative D call TRBD1 (5 bases). The CDR3 runs 15 residues. Between the trimmed V and J ends, which lost 0 bases and 5 bases, there was a span of 13 bases. The V gene's germline CDR1 is LNHNV and CDR2 YYDKDF (reference sequence). CDR3 protein: CATSRDRGTGYGYTF. CDR3 in DNA: TGTGCCACCAGCAGAGATCGCGGGACGGGGTATGGCTACACCTTC.

This clone appeared a single time. The chain joins TRBV14 to TRBJ2-3; TRBD2 agrees at 10 bases. This CDR3 is 17 amino acids long. Trimming took 4 bases from V and 3 from J; bases not matched to a gene: 10. The V gene's germline CDR1 is SGHDN and CDR2 FVKESK. The CDR3 loop is CASSLSIPGLATDTQYF. CDR3 nucleotides: TGTGCCAGCAGCCTATCAATACCGGGACTAGCGACAGATACGCAGTATTTT.

This chain links TRBV5-5 with TRBJ2-7, with 9 bases aligning to TRBD1. The trim removed 3 bases at V and 3 bases at J, leaving 4 bases unmatched. The germline CDR1 and CDR2 sequences are SGHKS and YYEKEE (reference sequence). This CDR3 has 14 amino acids. CDR3 loop: CASSSRTGVYEQYF. CDR3 in DNA: TGTGCCAGCAGCTCCAGGACAGGGGTCTACGAGCAGTACTTC. The complete variable domain, with remaining parts taken from reference TRBV5-5 and TRBJ2-7, reads DAGVTQSPTHLIKTRGQQVTLRCSPISGHKSVSWYQQVLGQGPQFIFQYYEKEERGRGNFPDRFSARQFPNYSSELNVNALLLGDSALYLCASSSRTGVYEQYFGPGTRLTVT.

This rearrangement joins TRBV11-2 to TRBJ2-2; 9 nucleotides line up with TRBD2. The V and J ends lost 11 bases and 0 bases, in that order; junction bases with no gene match: 7. From germline, CDR1 is SGHAT and CDR2 FQNNGV. The CDR3 consists of 15 residues. The CDR3 is CAAGGRRTNTGELFF. The CDR3 DNA reads TGTGCCGCGGGGGGGCGCCGTACGAACACCGGGGAGCTGTTTTTT. Drawing the rest from reference TRBV11-2 and TRBJ2-2, the complete variable domain is EAGVAQSPRYKIIEKRQSVAFWCNPISGHATLYWYQQILGQGPKLLIQFQNNGVVDDSQLPKDRFSAERLKGVDSTLKIQPAKLEDSAVYLCAAGGRRTNTGELFFGEGSRLTVL.

This sequence joins TRBV5-4 and TRBJ2-2; D may be TRBD1 (5 bases). Germline-derived CDR1 and CDR2 are SGHNT and YYREEE (reference sequence). This CDR3 contains 16 residues. The ends were cut back, 4 bases at V and 2 bases at J, with 15 bases in the middle. The CDR3 bases are TGTGCCAGCAGCCTCTACGGACAAGTTAACACCGGGGAGCTGTTTTTT. This codes for CASSLYGQVNTGELFF.

This clone was seen a handful of times. Additional DNA sequences in this sample encode the identical CDR3. This sequence joins TRBV7-2 and TRBJ1-5; maybe TRBD1 (6 bases). Germline V gene data show CDR1 as SGHTA and CDR2 as FQGNSA. The germline V and J ends were trimmed by 5 bases and 3 bases, with 11 bases remaining between them. CDR3 length: 14 amino acids. The CDR3 loop reads CASSPDRTNQPQHF. The CDR3 coding sequence is TGTGCCAGCAGCCCAGACAGGACCAATCAGCCCCAGCATTTT. The full variable domain, in which reference TRBV7-2 and TRBJ1-5 provide the parts outside the CDR3, is GAGVSQSPSNKVTEKGKDVELRCDPISGHTALYWYRQSLGQGLEFLIYFQGNSAPDKSGLPSDRFSAERTGGSVSTLTIQRTQQEDSAVYLCASSPDRTNQPQHFGDGTRLSIL.

Only one count was recorded for this clone. The rearrangement links TRBV5-5 to TRBJ1-1, with 9 nucleotides matching TRBD1. Germline CDR1 and CDR2: SGHKS and YYEKEE (reference sequence). This CDR3 comprises 17 residues. The V segment lost 1 base and the J segment 4 bases; nucleotides outside the gene matches: 11. CDR3 sequence: CASSLWGTGSVSTEAFF. DNA of the CDR3: TGTGCCAGCAGCTTGTGGGGGACAGGGAGTGTTAGCACTGAAGCTTTCTTT.

The rearrangement uses TRBV2 and TRBJ1-4; D is undetermined. CDR1 and CDR2 from the germline V gene are SNHLY and FYNNEI. The CDR3 is 14 amino acids. V was clipped by 7 bases and J by 1 base, with 10 bases between them. The CDR3 region is CASTNRGTNEKLFF. The CDR3 DNA sequence: TGTGCCAGCACCAATCGAGGAACTAATGAAAAACTGTTTTTT.

This clone was seen only once. V and J are TRBV10-3 and TRBJ1-4, with D possibly matching TRBD1 (6 bases). V lost 10 bases and J lost 3, with 12 bases in between. The CDR3 is 13 amino acids. Germline V CDR1 and CDR2: ENHRY, SYGVKD. The chain's CDR3 is CATRGGPNEKLFF. The CDR3 DNA reads as TGTGCCACCCGGGGGGGGCCTAATGAAAAACTGTTTTTT.

The chain carries TRBV7-2 and TRBJ1-1; D is unclear. Germline values: CDR1 SGHTA, CDR2 FQGNSA. The germline V and J ends were trimmed by 2 bases and 0 bases, with 7 bases remaining between them. The CDR3 totals 14 residues. CDR3 sequence (DNA): TGTGCCAGCAGCTTATCGAGCATGAACACTGAAGCTTTCTTT. Amino acid sequence: CASSLSSMNTEAFF.

The chain employs TRBV6-2 or TRBV6-3 and TRBJ2-7; TRBD2 matches 14 bases. The CDR3 sequence is 16 residues long. V was pared by 4 bases and J by 7 bases, with 9 bases of the junction left unmatched. The germline CDR1 and CDR2 sequences are MNHEY and SVGEGT. The CDR3 nucleotides read TGTGCCAGCAGTTCCCGGACTAGCGGGGGGACCAGAGAGCAGTACTTC. This encodes CASSSRTSGGTREQYF.

V gene TRBV24-1 combines with J gene TRBJ2-1; 10 nucleotides align to TRBD2. Looked up from germline, CDR1 is KGHDR and CDR2 is SFDVKD. There are 17 residues in the CDR3. The junction had 13 bases not matched to a gene; V was cut back by 4 bases and J by 8 bases. CDR3 coding DNA: TGTGCCACCAGTGACTGGCGGGTAGAGCGGGGGGGCGATGAGCAGTTCTTC. Its protein product is CATSDWRVERGGDEQFF.